This T cell receptor (beta chain) was recorded in a study of OX40 agonist ivuxolimab in advanced cancers. Study at large: Cancers in dose escalation were hepatocellular, melanoma, renal cell and head and neck. Study conclusions and caveats: At doses 0.1 to 3.0 mg/kg, CD4+ and CD8+ clones expanded. Mean expanded clone counts were higher in CD8+ than CD4+ T cells.

The protocol was immunoSEQ multiplex PCR, while the TCRdb copy is restricted to in-frame clones and leaves out a portion. Of tens of thousands of clones listed, nearly 90% were seen once; the top ten hold roughly 4.2%. As to this clone: Its antigen is not known.

V lost 8 bases to trimming and J lost 4 bases, with 10 bases between them. The CDR3 has 12 residues. The V gene's germline CDR1 is MDHEN and CDR2 SYDVKM. This chain uses TRBV28 with TRBJ2-3; tentative D call: TRBD2 (6 bases). This TCR was sampled from an adult with an advanced solid tumor such as melanoma, head and neck, liver or kidney cancer. The sample was CD4+ or CD8+ T cells sorted from blood, taken in a trial of the OX40 agonist ivuxolimab. The CDR3 protein is CASGGTADTQYF. Here the CDR3 DNA reads TGTGCCAGCGGCGGGACGGCAGATACGCAGTATTTT. Supplemented by reference TRBV28 and TRBJ2-3, the full variable domain reads DVKVTQSSRYLVKRTGEKVFLECVQDMDHENMFWYRQDPGLGLRLIYFSYDVKMKEKGDIPEGYSVSREKKERFSLILESASTNQTSMYLCASGGTADTQYFGPGTRLTVL.